The 20 T cell receptor beta chains below come from one sample, sequenced in a study of ipilimumab plus nivolumab after autologous stem cell transplantation. Data came from immunoSEQ multiplex PCR; TCRdb stores just in-frame clones and leaves some out. Found here are 15,000 or so clones, roughly four fifths of them singletons; the top ten hold approximately 20%. Sequenced material: PBMCs, taken in a trial of ipilimumab plus nivolumab as post-transplant consolidation. The receptor source for this set is a male donor with diffuse large B-cell lymphoma.

The rearrangement uses TRBV27 and TRBJ1-1, with a weak D call TRBD1 (6 bases). The length of the CDR3 is 19 residues. Germline V CDR1 and CDR2: MNHEY, SMNVEV (reference sequence). V lost 4 bases to trimming and J lost 4 bases, with 28 bases between them. The CDR3 is CASSSTSNRVRLWATEAFF. The CDR3 coding sequence is TGTGCCAGCAGTTCAACGTCGAACAGGGTCCGGTTATGGGCCACTGAAGCTTTCTTT.

The rearrangement uses TRBV2 and TRBJ2-3; D unresolved. Germline V CDR1 and CDR2: SNHLY, FYNNEI. This CDR3 is built from 11 residues. Trimming removed 11 bases from V and 0 bases from J, with 6 bases in between. CDR3 sequence reads: CAGRSTDTQYF. In DNA form, the CDR3 reads TGTGCCGGAAGGAGCACAGATACGCAGTATTTT.

This chain connects TRBV7-6 to TRBJ2-5; D remains unclear. Trimming shortened V by 5 bases and J by 7 bases, and 14 bases separated the two germline ends. CDR3 length: 13 amino acids. Germline-derived CDR1 and CDR2 are SGHVS and FNYEAQ. The CDR3, as DNA: TGTGCCAGCAGCCTCGCCCATGCCGGGACCCAGTACTTC. Its protein is CASSLAHAGTQYF.

The chain recombines TRBV4-2 with TRBJ1-1; tentatively, D is TRBD1 (5 bases). The CDR3 consists of 12 residues. Germline V gene lookup returns CDR1 LGHNA and CDR2 YNFKEQ. Trimming took 4 bases from V and 8 from J, leaving 11 bases between them. CDR3 loop: CASSRRVDEAFF. CDR3 nucleotides: TGTGCCAGCAGCCGCAGGGTAGACGAAGCTTTCTTT.

In its sample, this clone was seen once. The V gene is TRBV7-9, the J gene TRBJ1-5; 8 bases fit TRBD1. The J segment lost 4 bases and the V segment lost 4 bases, leaving 6 bases of the junction unmatched. The CDR3 runs 15 residues. Germline CDR1 SEHNR, CDR2 FQNEAQ (reference sequence). The chain's CDR3 is CASSSDRGGNQPQHF. In DNA form, the CDR3 reads TGTGCCAGCAGCTCCGACAGGGGCGGGAATCAGCCCCAGCATTTT.

The J gene is TRBJ2-3, the V gene TRBV13, with 9 bases lining up with TRBD2. The V segment lost 6 bases and the J segment 2 bases; nucleotides outside the gene matches: 9. The CDR3 consists of 16 residues. Per germline, CDR1 PRHDT and CDR2 FYEKMQ (reference sequence). CDR3 in amino acids: CASRVPSGVDTDTQYF. In DNA form, the CDR3 reads TGTGCCAGCAGAGTACCTAGCGGGGTAGACACAGATACGCAGTATTTT.

In this sample, this clone is medium-sized. The CDR3 is CASSPTGYNEQFF. CDR3 sequence (DNA): TGTGCCAGCAGCCCGACAGGATACAATGAGCAGTTCTTC. The chain joins TRBV7-6 to TRBJ2-1; D perhaps matches TRBD1 (6 bases). Germline V gene data show CDR1 as SGHVS and CDR2 as FNYEAQ. V lost 5 bases and J 4 bases, leaving 9 bases between the germline ends. This CDR3 spans 13 amino acids.

The V and J genes are TRBV6-5 and TRBJ2-3, with TRBD1 as a possible D gene (6 bases). The CDR3 loop spans 14 amino acids. V lost 6 bases to trimming and J lost 1 base, with 11 bases between them. Germline V gene sequence: CDR1 MNHEY, CDR2 SVGAGI. CDR3 sequence reads: CASRDSRRTDTQYF. The CDR3 DNA sequence: TGTGCCAGCAGGGACAGTCGCCGCACAGATACGCAGTATTTT.

The rearrangement joins TRBV18 to TRBJ2-7; TRBD2 matches 12 bases. The CDR3 is 15 residues long. V gave up 5 bases and J gave up 3 bases; unmatched junction bases: 5. Germline-derived CDR1 and CDR2 are KGHSH and LQKENI. DNA for the CDR3: TGTGCCAGCTCAAGACTAGCGGGGGTAAACTACGAGCAGTACTTC. Its translation is CASSRLAGVNYEQYF. Supplemented by reference TRBV18 and TRBJ2-7, the full variable domain reads NAGVMQNPRHLVRRRGQEARLRCSPMKGHSHVYWYRQLPEEGLKFMVYLQKENIIDESGMPKERFSAEFPKEGPSILRIQQVVRGDSAAYFCASSRLAGVNYEQYFGPGTRLTVT.

The table lists this clone with a count of one. This chain uses TRBV14 with TRBJ2-1, with 10 bases matching TRBD2. V trimming: 8 bases; J trimming: 5 bases; junction bases outside the gene matches: 12. Germline values: CDR1 SGHDN, CDR2 FVKESK. The CDR3 length is 16 residues. The CDR3 bases are TGTGCCAGCGCTTTACTAGCGGGGTGGGGAAACAATGAGCAGTTCTTC. It specifies CASALLAGWGNNEQFF.

The chain is built from TRBV5-1 and TRBJ1-1, with TRBD1 matching over 7 bases. V lost 2 bases, J lost 4 bases, and 5 bases stayed unmatched. CDR3 size: 14 residues. Germline V gives CDR1 SGHRS, CDR2 YFSETQ. The CDR3 loop is CASSLEGASTEAFF. CDR3 DNA sequence: TGCGCCAGCAGCTTAGAGGGGGCGAGCACTGAAGCTTTCTTT.

The table lists this clone with a count of one. The rearrangement joins TRBV20-1 to TRBJ1-2; D ambiguous. The germline V gene encodes CDR1 DFQATT and CDR2 SNEGSKA (reference sequence). Trimming took 4 bases from V and 5 from J, leaving 8 bases between them. CDR3 size: 11 residues. CDR3 nucleotide sequence: TGCAGTGCTAAGAGAACTTATGGCTACACCTTC. Translation: CSAKRTYGYTF.

This clone has a handful of counts. The chain is built from TRBV6-1 and TRBJ1-5; possibly TRBD1 for D (6 bases). Trimming left V 5 bases short and J 7 bases short, with 12 bases between. Germline V gene data show CDR1 as MNHNS and CDR2 as SASEGT. The CDR3 consists of 13 residues. The CDR3 region is CASSKPGDQPQHF. The CDR3 nucleotides read TGTGCCAGCAGTAAACCAGGGGACCAGCCCCAGCATTTT.

The chain employs TRBV19 and TRBJ2-7; no clear D. The germline V gene encodes CDR1 LNHDA and CDR2 SQIVND (reference sequence). The CDR3 is made up of 16 amino acids. Trimming left V 5 bases short and J 2 bases short, with 19 bases between. CDR3: CASSPPPGRRPYEQYF. The CDR3 DNA is TGTGCCAGTAGTCCCCCCCCCGGACGACGGCCCTACGAGCAGTACTTC.

The rearrangement uses TRBV7-2 and TRBJ1-5; D is uncertain. The V end lost 3 bases, the J end lost 1 base, and 13 bases lay between the germline ends. The CDR3 sequence is 16 residues long. Germline V gene sequence: CDR1 SGHTA, CDR2 FQGNSA. CDR3 DNA sequence: TGTGCCAGCAGCTTTTCGTCGTCTAGAAGCAATCAGCCCCAGCATTTT. Its translation: CASSFSSSRSNQPQHF.

This clone was detected only a few times. The chain employs TRBV6-8 and TRBJ2-7; the D is unclear. CDR1 and CDR2 (germline): MNHGY, SAAAGT. CDR3 length equals 13 residues. Trimming removed 0 bases at V and 2 bases at J, with 5 bases between. The CDR3 is CASSYSSPYEQYF. In DNA, the CDR3 is TGTGCCAGCAGTTACTCAAGTCCCTACGAGCAGTACTTC.

The chain carries TRBV7-6 and TRBJ1-6, with a tentative D call TRBD1 (5 bases). The length of the CDR3 is 15 residues. Germline V gene data show CDR1 as SGHVS and CDR2 as FNYEAQ. V shed 2 bases and J shed 5 bases, with 10 bases lying between them. The CDR3 region has the DNA TGTGCCAGCAGCTTAAGCTCAGGGAATAATTCACCCCTCCACTTT. This gives the protein CASSLSSGNNSPLHF.

This chain uses TRBV19 with TRBJ2-1; 13 positions agree with TRBD2. Germline loops: CDR1 LNHDA, CDR2 SQIVND (reference sequence). The CDR3 totals 20 residues. V shed 4 bases and J 0 bases; nucleotides not matched to a gene: 12. The chain's CDR3 is CASSTNGLAGAPSSYNEQFF. The DNA for the CDR3 is TGTGCCAGTAGTACGAACGGACTAGCGGGGGCCCCCAGCTCCTACAATGAGCAGTTCTTC.

This chain connects TRBV5-1 to TRBJ2-1; 7 positions agree with TRBD2. The germline CDR1 and CDR2 sequences are SGHRS and YFSETQ. The CDR3 spans 15 residues. The V gene end was trimmed by 0 bases and the J gene end by 2 bases; junction bases not matched to a gene: 2. CDR3 nucleotides: TGCGCCAGCAGCTTGGTGGCGGGAGCCTACAATGAGCAGTTCTTC. Amino acid sequence: CASSLVAGAYNEQFF.

The sample holds one count of this clone. The chain employs TRBV14 and TRBJ1-3; TRBD1 aligns across 7 bases. With V trimmed by 8 bases and J by 4 bases, 5 bases remained unmatched. Germline assignment: CDR1 SGHDN and CDR2 FVKESK. The CDR3 loop spans 13 amino acids. CDR3 in amino acids: CASRRGRGNTIYF. In DNA, the CDR3 is TGTGCCAGCCGAAGGGGGCGCGGAAACACCATATATTTT. Together with reference TRBV14 and TRBJ1-3, the CDR3 gives the full variable domain: EAGVTQFPSHSVIEKGQTVTLRCDPISGHDNLYWYRRVMGKEIKFLLHFVKESKQDESGMPNNRFLAERTGGTYSTLKVQPAELEDSGVYFCASRRGRGNTIYFGEGSWLTVV.